The 25 T cell receptor beta chains below were found in one sample sequenced in a study of identical twins. TCRdb re-called the 5' RACE reads through MiXCR, storing one row per CDR3 protein. The profile shows hundreds of thousands of distinct CDR3 sequences, 21% of them singletons. In addition, the sample was reused for a study of T cells expressing NK-cell markers.

Source material: PBMCs. These receptors all stem from a woman under 30 in good health.

This clonotype was picked up a small number of times. This sequence joins TRBV12-3 or TRBV12-4 and TRBJ1-1; perhaps TRBD1 as D (6 bases). This CDR3 has 14 amino acids. Between the trimmed V and J ends, which lost 6 bases and 6 bases, there was a span of 17 bases. The CDR3 region is CASSPQGGGAEAFF. The DNA of the CDR3 is TGTGCCAGCAGCCCACAGGGAGGGGGGGCTGAAGCTTTCTTT.

V usage is TRBV20-1 and J usage is TRBJ1-6; TRBD1 might be the D (5 bases). The V and J ends lost 3 bases and 7 bases respectively, with 13 bases between them. This CDR3 spans 14 amino acids. Germline-derived CDR1 and CDR2 are DFQATT and SNEGSKA (reference sequence). The CDR3 is CSASLGGTNSPLHF. In DNA, the CDR3 is TGCAGTGCTAGCCTCGGGGGGACGAATTCACCCCTCCACTTT.

This clonotype was detected only a few times. The chain couples TRBV7-3 to TRBJ2-7, with TRBD1 identical over 9 bases. J gave up 6 bases and V 4 bases, and 10 bases lay outside the gene matches. The CDR3 length is 15 residues. CDR1 SGHTA and CDR2 FQGTGA come from the germline V gene. This CDR3 reads CASSSPGQGILEQYF. As DNA, the CDR3 is TGTGCCAGCAGCTCACCGGGACAGGGTATTCTCGAGCAGTACTTC. The full variable domain, in which reference TRBV7-3 and TRBJ2-7 provide the parts outside the CDR3, is GAGVSQTPSNKVTEKGKYVELRCDPISGHTALYWYRQSLGQGPEFLIYFQGTGAADDSGLPNDRFFAVRPEGSVSTLKIQRTERGDSAVYLCASSSPGQGILEQYFGPGTRLTVT.

The chain has TRBV7-9 and TRBJ1-2; TRBD1 matches at 9 bases. After removal of 5 bases from V and 3 bases from J, the junction contained 7 bases not matched to a gene. The CDR3 has 15 amino acids. Germline V gene data show CDR1 as SEHNR and CDR2 as FQNEAQ (reference sequence). CDR3 protein: CASSQGTGRDYGYTF. For the CDR3, the DNA is TGTGCCAGCAGCCAAGGGACAGGGAGAGACTATGGCTACACCTTC.

This clonotype has more than one count but fewer than ten. The chain carries TRBV9 and TRBJ2-7, with 10 bases aligning to TRBD2. Losses at the gene ends were 3 bases for V and 7 bases for J; bases not matched to a gene: 10. The CDR3 is 15 residues long. Looked up from germline, CDR1 is SGDLS and CDR2 is YYNGEE. CDR3 amino acids: CASSAEPSGSPEQYF. DNA of the CDR3: TGTGCCAGCAGCGCAGAACCTAGCGGGAGCCCTGAGCAGTACTTC.

This clonotype was observed a handful of times. This sequence joins TRBV18 and TRBJ2-7, with D unresolved. Germline-derived CDR1 and CDR2 are KGHSH and LQKENI. The CDR3 is 12 residues long. V shed 1 base and J shed 7 bases, with 8 bases lying between them. The CDR3 DNA reads as TGTGCCAGCTCACCACGGCTAATAGAGCAGTACTTC. Protein sequence: CASSPRLIEQYF.

The chain is built from TRBV19 and TRBJ2-1; a weak D match, TRBD1 (5 bases). CDR3 length equals 12 residues. The germline gives CDR1 LNHDA, CDR2 SQIVND (reference sequence). Trimming pared 8 bases from V and 4 bases from J, leaving 9 bases between. CDR3 nucleotide sequence: TGTGCCAGTGACAGAGGATACAATGAGCAGTTCTTC. Encoded protein: CASDRGYNEQFF. Using reference TRBV19 and TRBJ2-1 for the parts outside the CDR3, the full variable domain is DGGITQSPKYLFRKEGQNVTLSCEQNLNHDAMYWYRQDPGQGLRLIYYSQIVNDFQKGDIAEGYSVSREKKESFPLTVTSAQKNPTAFYLCASDRGYNEQFFGPGTRLTVL.

V gene TRBV30 combines with J gene TRBJ2-7; D ambiguous. Trimming shortened V by 3 bases and J by 6 bases, and 18 bases separated the two germline ends. The CDR3 runs 14 residues. Germline assignment: CDR1 GTSNPN and CDR2 SVGIG (reference sequence). For the CDR3, the DNA is TGTGCCTGGAGCGCCGGGTCGGCCCAGCGCGAGCAGTACTTC. This translates into CAWSAGSAQREQYF.

The chain is built from TRBV2 and TRBJ2-1; no reliable D call. The CDR3 sequence is 15 residues long. Germline V gene data show CDR1 as SNHLY and CDR2 as FYNNEI. With 3 bases removed from V and 2 bases from J, the gap between germline ends came to 11 bases. The CDR3 nucleotides read TGTGCCAGCAGTGAGTGGACCCTTCCCTACAATGAGCAGTTCTTC. Its protein product is CASSEWTLPYNEQFF.

This clonotype was observed many times. The rearrangement joins TRBV12-3 or TRBV12-4 to TRBJ2-1; a weak D match, TRBD2 (5 bases). Trimming removed 6 bases at V and 7 bases at J, with 10 bases between. The CDR3 sequence is 12 residues long. The CDR3 DNA follows: TGTGCCAGCAGGGCTAGCTGGAATGAGCAGTTCTTC. It encodes CASRASWNEQFF.

The chain has TRBV6-5 and TRBJ1-6; no clear D. The germline V gene has CDR1 MNHEY and CDR2 SVGAGI. The CDR3 has 14 residues. Deletions cut 2 bases from V and 9 bases from J, with 11 bases between. The CDR3 loop reads CASSYDSAISPLHF. CDR3 DNA sequence: TGTGCCAGCAGTTACGACTCAGCTATTTCACCCCTCCACTTT.

The chain combines TRBV12-3 or TRBV12-4 with TRBJ2-4; D perhaps matches TRBD2 (7 bases). The CDR3 runs 16 residues. V was trimmed by 6 bases and J by 3 bases, leaving 18 bases between them. The CDR3 DNA reads as TGTGCCAGCAGGGGGGGGCAGGCGACGGGCAAAAACATTCAGTACTTC. Its protein product is CASRGGQATGKNIQYF.

The chain employs TRBV7-6 and TRBJ1-6; the D is unclear. The CDR3 spans 14 residues. Germline V lookup: CDR1 SGHVS, CDR2 FNYEAQ. The V end was cut by 1 base, the J end by 7 bases, with 8 bases between. CDR3 nucleotides: TGTGCCAGCAGCTTAGAAAGACAAAATTCACCCCTCCACTTT. Protein: CASSLERQNSPLHF.

The chain is built from TRBV29-1 and TRBJ1-2; 7 bases align to TRBD1. This CDR3 contains 15 residues. Germline V gene sequence: CDR1 SQVTM, CDR2 ANQGSEA. V lost 7 bases, J lost 0 bases, and 11 bases stayed unmatched. The CDR3: CSALGQGGTNYGYTF. The CDR3 DNA follows: TGCAGCGCCTTGGGGCAGGGGGGGACTAACTATGGCTACACCTTC.

The rearrangement joins TRBV11-2 to TRBJ2-1, with D perhaps given as TRBD1 or TRBD2 (5 bases each). CDR1 and CDR2 (germline): SGHAT, FQNNGV. V lost 5 bases and J 15 bases, leaving 20 bases between the germline ends. CDR3 length: 13 amino acids. This CDR3 reads CASSNYPFRGRFF. The CDR3 region has the DNA TGTGCCAGCAGCAATTACCCCTTTCGGGGCAGGTTCTTC. The whole variable domain, remainder taken from reference TRBV11-2 and TRBJ2-1, is EAGVAQSPRYKIIEKRQSVAFWCNPISGHATLYWYQQILGQGPKLLIQFQNNGVVDDSQLPKDRFSAERLKGVDSTLKIQPAKLEDSAVYLCASSNYPFRGRFFGPGTRLTVL.

This clonotype was counted between two and nine times. This chain joins TRBV20-1 and TRBJ2-1; D possibly corresponds to TRBD2 (7 bases). CDR3 length: 16 residues. CDR1 DFQATT and CDR2 SNEGSKA come from the germline V gene (reference sequence). V gave up 4 bases and J gave up 4 bases, with 20 bases separating them. CDR3 region: CSAKTPGASGYNEQFF. For the CDR3, the DNA is TGCAGTGCTAAAACCCCGGGGGCTAGCGGATACAATGAGCAGTTCTTC.

This clonotype showed up just a few times. V and J are TRBV12-3 or TRBV12-4 and TRBJ1-3; TRBD1 might be the D (6 bases). Between the trimmed V and J ends, which lost 6 bases and 0 bases, there was a span of 9 bases. The CDR3 is 14 residues long. The CDR3 coding sequence is TGTGCCAGCAGACGGACAGCCTCTGGAAACACCATATATTTT. It yields the protein CASRRTASGNTIYF.

This chain links TRBV20-1 with TRBJ2-1, with TRBD2 identical over 12 bases. V lost 6 bases to trimming and J lost 5 bases; unmatched junction nucleotides: 5. This CDR3 comprises 14 residues. CDR1 is DFQATT and CDR2 is SNEGSKA in the germline V gene (reference sequence). CDR3 nucleotide sequence: TGCAGTGCCAGCACTAGCGGGAGGAACAATGAGCAGTTCTTC. Its protein product is CSASTSGRNNEQFF.

The chain combines TRBV12-3 or TRBV12-4 with TRBJ2-5, with 7 bases that match TRBD2. J lost 4 bases, V lost 7 bases, and 9 bases had no gene match. The CDR3 is 14 amino acids. CDR3 nucleotide sequence: TGTGCCAGCACCCTGTGGGGCGGGAGAGAGACCCAGTACTTC. Its translation: CASTLWGGRETQYF.

The gene calls are TRBV20-1 and TRBJ2-5, with TRBD2 matching 8 bases. In germline, CDR1 is DFQATT, CDR2 SNEGSKA (reference sequence). The CDR3 is 13 amino acids. V shed 6 bases, J shed 6 bases, and the junction held 9 bases outside the gene matches. This chain's CDR3 is CSAALSGGKTQYF. CDR3 coding DNA: TGCAGTGCGGCCCTGAGCGGGGGAAAGACCCAGTACTTC.

Many counts were recorded for this clonotype. This chain joins TRBV2 and TRBJ2-1, with TRBD2 matching over 9 bases. The ends lost 10 bases at V and 8 bases at J; junction bases unmatched: 12. Germline-derived CDR1 and CDR2 are SNHLY and FYNNEI. The CDR3 runs to 14 residues. CDR3 residues: CATSKRGAVDEQFF. CDR3 in DNA: TGTGCCACTAGCAAGCGGGGGGCCGTGGATGAGCAGTTCTTC.

The chain uses TRBV9 and TRBJ2-5, with 10 nucleotides matching TRBD2. The junction had 15 bases not matched to a gene; V was cut back by 4 bases and J by 0 bases. The CDR3 spans 19 residues. Germline CDR1 reads SGDLS; CDR2 reads YYNGEE. The CDR3 region is CASSSPGRTSGGYQETQYF. The CDR3 DNA is TGTGCCAGCAGCTCCCCCGGACGGACTAGCGGAGGGTACCAAGAGACCCAGTACTTC.

This clonotype was recorded a few times. In nucleotides, the CDR3 is TGCAGTGCTAGGCAGAAATCCTCTGGAAACACCATATATTTT. Protein: CSARQKSSGNTIYF. The chain couples TRBV20-1 to TRBJ1-3; no firm D call. Trimming took 3 bases from V and 0 from J, leaving 9 bases between them. Germline CDR1 reads DFQATT; CDR2 reads SNEGSKA (reference sequence). The CDR3 length is 14 residues.

This clonotype was counted at least ten times. The chain joins TRBV10-2 to TRBJ2-1; tentatively, D is TRBD1 or TRBD2 (5 bases each). Germline V gene sequence: CDR1 WSHSY, CDR2 SAAADI. V lost 5 bases and J 9 bases, leaving 17 bases between the germline ends. The length of the CDR3 is 14 residues. The DNA of the CDR3 is TGCGCCAGCAGTCCGGACTCAGCCGGGACTGAGCAGTTCTTC. Amino acids: CASSPDSAGTEQFF.

V usage is TRBV7-2 and J usage is TRBJ2-3, with TRBD2 matching 9 bases. The junction had 16 bases not matched to a gene; V was cut back by 10 bases and J by 5 bases. CDR3 length: 16 residues. The V gene's germline CDR1 is SGHTA and CDR2 FQGNSA. The CDR3 DNA is TGTGCCACCACTGCCGTTGGGACTAGCCGTGGAGATACGCAGTATTTT. Translated, it gives CATTAVGTSRGDTQYF.